This paragraph reports one T cell receptor beta chain. Its specificity is not known. Repertoires were generated with immunoSEQ multiplex PCR, while TCRdb's copy carries only in-frame clones and drops some. The sample lists around 130,000 clones, around nine tenths occurring once. The data are from a study of T cell responses to AZD1222 COVID-19 vaccine. Findings of the study overall: Repertoires in all cases were sampled only once the peak T cell response had passed. Clonal diversity may have been underestimated in mostly white British donors. Nearly half of the spike-specific TCRs reportedly recognize variant regions that carry no mutations.

This CDR3 is 19 amino acids long. V gave up 0 bases and J gave up 3 bases; unmatched junction bases: 17. The germline V gene has CDR1 LGHNA and CDR2 YNFKEQ. Source: peripheral blood, taken on day 0 of AZD1222 vaccination. This TCR derives from an adult in good health. This chain links TRBV4-2 with TRBJ2-7, with 7 nucleotides matching TRBD2. Written as DNA, the CDR3 is TGTGCCAGCAGCCAAGAGGCGGGAGACAATATTCTGGGCGTCTACGAGCAGTACTTC. Residues: CASSQEAGDNILGVYEQYF.